Below, 10 T cell receptor beta chains from the same sample are listed, as sequenced in a study of CD8+CD57+ T cells in acquired aplastic anemia. The authors sequenced patients whose flow cytometry had shown CD8+CD57+ cell expansion. Profiling of TCR beta VDJ combinations and CDR3 sequences used genomic DNA as template. TCRdb re-called the reads through MiXCR, storing one row per CDR3 protein. The sample consists of some 170,000 distinct CDR3 sequences, 47% of them appearing once. What was sequenced was sorted CD4+, CD8+, or CD8+CD57+ T cells (not recorded which) from PBMCs. The receptors derive from a human donor with aplastic anemia.

This clonotype has at least ten counts. This chain connects TRBV4-2 to TRBJ2-1, with TRBD2 matching 12 bases. The CDR3 extends over 17 amino acids. Trimming took 0 bases from V and 8 from J; bases not matched to a gene: 8. From germline, CDR1 is LGHNA and CDR2 YNFKEQ. The CDR3: CASSQDSLAGGFDEQFF. CDR3 DNA: TGTGCCAGCAGCCAAGATAGCCTAGCGGGGGGGTTCGATGAGCAGTTCTTC.

The rearrangement links TRBV9 to TRBJ2-5; 12 bases align to TRBD2. CDR3 length: 15 amino acids. V shed 3 bases, J shed 4 bases, and the junction held 4 bases outside the gene matches. Germline loops: CDR1 SGDLS, CDR2 YYNGEE. For the CDR3, the DNA is TGTGCCAGCAGCGATGGACTAGCGGGGTTAGAGACCCAGTACTTC. Its protein is CASSDGLAGLETQYF.

The chain links TRBV7-9 to TRBJ2-3, with unresolved D. Trimming removed 3 bases from V and 8 bases from J, with 9 bases in between. Germline V CDR1 and CDR2: SEHNR, FQNEAQ (reference sequence). CDR3 length: 12 amino acids. This CDR3 reads CASSLISTTQYF. In DNA form, the CDR3 reads TGTGCCAGCAGCTTGATTAGCACTACGCAGTATTTT.

The CDR3 region is CASSDVSGGSETQYF. CDR3 bases: TGTGCCAGCAGTGACGTCAGCGGGGGGTCGGAAACGCAGTATTTT. This rearrangement joins TRBV2 to TRBJ2-3, with 9 positions matching TRBD2. V lost 3 bases and J lost 9; bases outside the gene matches: 10. Germline CDR1 is SNHLY and CDR2 is FYNNEI. The CDR3 has 15 amino acids. The full variable domain, completed using reference TRBV2 and TRBJ2-3, is EPEVTQTPSHQVTQMGQEVILRCVPISNHLYFYWYRQILGQKVEFLVSFYNNEISEKSEIFDDQFSVERPDGSNFTLKIRSTKLEDSAMYFCASSDVSGGSETQYFGPGTRLTVL.

V gene TRBV10-3 combines with J gene TRBJ1-4; D perhaps matches TRBD1 (6 bases). Trimming took off 7 bases at V and 0 bases at J, with 9 bases between the two ends. This CDR3 comprises 14 residues. Germline assignment: CDR1 ENHRY and CDR2 SYGVKD. CDR3 bases: TGTGCCATCAAGACAGGCGCAACTAATGAAAAACTGTTTTTT. Translating gives CAIKTGATNEKLFF.

There are many counts of this clonotype. The V call is TRBV5-5, the J call TRBJ2-7; D remains ambiguous. Trimming cost V 4 bases and J 2 bases, with 10 bases left between them. CDR1 SGHKS and CDR2 YYEKEE come from the germline V gene (reference sequence). CDR3 size: 13 residues. CDR3 region: CASSPQAAYEQYF. The CDR3 nucleotides are TGTGCCAGCAGCCCCCAGGCGGCCTACGAGCAGTACTTC.

V usage is TRBV12-3 or TRBV12-4 and J usage is TRBJ1-2, with D perhaps matching TRBD1 (5 bases). Between the trimmed V and J ends, which lost 6 bases and 6 bases, there was a span of 20 bases. This CDR3 has 15 amino acids. The CDR3 reads CASSPLLRGLDGYTF. DNA of the CDR3: TGTGCCAGCAGCCCACTCCTCCGGGGGTTGGATGGCTACACCTTC.

This chain joins TRBV3-1 and TRBJ2-3; D not resolved. The CDR3 contains 13 residues. Germline CDR1 reads LGHDT; CDR2 reads YNNKEL (reference sequence). With 3 bases removed from V and 0 bases from J, the gap between germline ends came to 4 bases. The CDR3 nucleotides read TGTGCCAGCAGCCATTCCAGCACAGATACGCAGTATTTT. This gives the protein CASSHSSTDTQYF.

The rearrangement links TRBV5-1 to TRBJ2-1, with a possible D match to TRBD1 (6 bases). Trimming stripped 4 bases from V and 3 bases from J, with 8 bases between. This CDR3 spans 13 amino acids. Looked up from germline, CDR1 is SGHRS and CDR2 is YFSETQ. CDR3 protein: CASSSRGYNEQFF. CDR3 nucleotide sequence: TGCGCCAGCAGCAGCAGGGGCTACAATGAGCAGTTCTTC.

The table lists this clonotype with many counts. Compared with germline, one end of the junction differs, possibly owing to a read error. The V gene is TRBV7-7, the J gene TRBJ2-5; weak D call: TRBD2 (6 bases). The V gene's germline CDR1 is SSHAT and CDR2 FNYEAQ (reference sequence). The CDR3 extends over 16 amino acids. DNA of the CDR3: TGTGCTAGCAGCTTAGGAGGGACTGGGGCCCGGGAGACCCAGTACTTC. Translated, it gives CASSLGGTGARETQYF.